A single sample is the source of the 19 T cell receptor beta chains below, sequenced in a study of blood T cell repertoires in COVID-19. This table comes from immunoSEQ multiplex PCR, and its TCRdb copy is limited to in-frame clones, with some not included. The sample includes 150,000 to 200,000 clones, more than 70% of them seen just once. Material for sequencing was peripheral blood. These receptors were taken from a human donor in a cohort sampled during active COVID-19.

The chain is built from TRBV27 and TRBJ2-1; 10 bases agree with TRBD2. The ends lost 5 bases at V and 0 bases at J; junction bases unmatched: 10. The germline gives CDR1 MNHEY, CDR2 SMNVEV (reference sequence). The CDR3 covers 18 residues. CDR3 region: CASSLTLAGPSSYNEQFF. CDR3 bases: TGTGCCAGCAGTCTCACACTAGCGGGACCGAGCTCCTACAATGAGCAGTTCTTC.

The V and J genes are TRBV18 and TRBJ2-1; D is perhaps TRBD2 (5 bases). Trimming cost V 0 bases and J 7 bases, with 7 bases left between them. The CDR3 is made up of 13 amino acids. The V gene's germline CDR1 is KGHSH and CDR2 LQKENI. The CDR3 sequence is CASSPPLGNEQFF. The CDR3 region has the DNA TGTGCCAGCTCACCACCACTAGGGAATGAGCAGTTCTTC.

The gene calls are TRBV28 and TRBJ2-3; 7 nucleotides agree with TRBD2. Trimming cost V 7 bases and J 5 bases; bases outside gene matches: 9. Germline V gene data show CDR1 as MDHEN and CDR2 as SYDVKM. The CDR3 runs to 14 residues. CDR3 residues: CASTVRTRLDTQYF. The CDR3 DNA follows: TGTGCCAGCACCGTAAGGACTAGACTAGATACGCAGTATTTT.

The chain carries TRBV7-8 and TRBJ1-1, with D unresolved. Germline CDR1 reads SGHVS; CDR2 reads FQNEAQ. V lost 4 bases, J lost 1 base, and 7 bases lay in between. The CDR3 sequence is 13 residues long. The CDR3 sequence: CASSSDTNTEAFF. For the CDR3, the DNA is TGTGCCAGCAGCTCCGACACGAACACTGAAGCTTTCTTT.

V and J are TRBV5-1 and TRBJ1-1, with a possible D match to TRBD1 (5 bases). CDR1 and CDR2 from the germline V gene are SGHRS and YFSETQ. CDR3 length equals 15 residues. Trimming removed 1 base at V and 1 base at J, with 11 bases between. CDR3 DNA sequence: TGCGCCAGCAGCTTGCACAGGATCGGGAACACTGAAGCTTTCTTT. Its translation is CASSLHRIGNTEAFF.

The J gene is TRBJ1-2, the V gene TRBV5-1; TRBD1 agrees at 7 bases. The J segment lost 0 bases and the V segment lost 7 bases, leaving 3 bases of the junction unmatched. This CDR3 region has 13 residues. Per the germline V gene, CDR1 is SGHRS and CDR2 is YFSETQ. CDR3 in DNA: TGCGCCAGCGGCGGGACAGCTAACTATGGCTACACCTTC. Residues: CASGGTANYGYTF.

The genes are TRBV6-5 and TRBJ2-1; 9 bases line up with TRBD2. Germline CDR1 MNHEY, CDR2 SVGAGI. Germline trimming cut 6 bases from V and 2 bases from J; bases unmatched to any gene: 5. The CDR3 has 15 residues. CDR3 loop: CASSQSGGPYNEQFF. In nucleotides, the CDR3 is TGTGCCAGCAGCCAAAGCGGGGGGCCCTACAATGAGCAGTTCTTC.

V is TRBV30 and J is TRBJ1-2; D not resolved. There are 12 residues in the CDR3. The germline V gene encodes CDR1 GTSNPN and CDR2 SVGIG (reference sequence). Deletions cut 1 base from V and 4 bases from J, with 7 bases between. Here the CDR3 DNA reads TGTGCCTGGAGTGCGAATAGCTATGGCTACACCTTC. Translated: CAWSANSYGYTF.

This chain joins TRBV19 and TRBJ2-3, with 9 bases fitting TRBD2. The junction had 3 bases not matched to a gene; V was cut back by 1 base and J by 4 bases. The CDR3 has 15 amino acids. Germline V gene sequence: CDR1 LNHDA, CDR2 SQIVND (reference sequence). The chain's CDR3 is CASSIGASGADTQYF. The CDR3 DNA reads as TGTGCCAGTAGTATAGGTGCTAGCGGGGCAGATACGCAGTATTTT.

The gene calls are TRBV7-2 and TRBJ2-3; 7 nucleotides align to TRBD2. Germline V lookup: CDR1 SGHTA, CDR2 FQGNSA. This CDR3 comprises 15 residues. V dropped 2 bases and J dropped 1; count of bases not matched to a gene: 3. In nucleotides, the CDR3 is TGTGCCAGCAGCTTAAACCGGGGGGGCACAGATACGCAGTATTTT. The encoded protein is CASSLNRGGTDTQYF.

The chain joins TRBV20-1 to TRBJ2-5, with 7 bases fitting TRBD1. The germline V gene encodes CDR1 DFQATT and CDR2 SNEGSKA (reference sequence). V dropped 3 bases and J dropped 5; count of bases not matched to a gene: 9. The CDR3 covers 14 residues. The CDR3 is CSASPSTGMETQYF. The CDR3 coding sequence is TGCAGTGCTAGTCCCTCGACAGGGATGGAGACCCAGTACTTC.

This chain connects TRBV4-3 to TRBJ1-4; tentative D call: TRBD1 (5 bases). Germline CDR1 reads LGHNA; CDR2 reads YSLEER. The CDR3 totals 15 residues. The germline V and J ends were trimmed by 0 bases and 5 bases, with 10 bases remaining between them. The CDR3 region is CASSQDRGVNEKLFF. Here the CDR3 DNA reads TGCGCCAGCAGCCAAGATCGGGGGGTGAATGAAAAACTGTTTTTT.

In this sample, this clone turned up once. This chain uses TRBV29-1 with TRBJ1-1; 7 bases agree with TRBD1. CDR3 length: 13 amino acids. CDR1 is SQVTM, CDR2 ANQGSEA, per germline. V shed 7 bases and J 1 base; nucleotides not matched to a gene: 6. The CDR3 loop reads CSARQGSNTEAFF. The CDR3 coding sequence is TGCAGCGCGAGACAGGGTTCGAACACTGAAGCTTTCTTT. Looking up the rest from reference TRBV29-1 and TRBJ1-1 gives the full variable domain: SAVISQKPSRDICQRGTSLTIQCQVDSQVTMMFWYRQQPGQSLTLIATANQGSEATYESGFVIDKFPISRPNLTFSTLTVSNMSPEDSSIYLCSARQGSNTEAFFGQGTRLTVV.

This clone was found a few times. This chain uses TRBV9 with TRBJ2-5; D remains unclear. This CDR3 spans 14 amino acids. Germline values: CDR1 SGDLS, CDR2 YYNGEE. V lost 4 bases to trimming and J lost 4 bases, with 14 bases between them. In DNA, the CDR3 is TGTGCCAGCAGCACTTCATGGTTTAGAGAGACCCAGTACTTC. Its translation: CASSTSWFRETQYF.

The V call is TRBV27, the J call TRBJ2-7, with a tentative D call TRBD2 (6 bases). CDR1 MNHEY and CDR2 SMNVEV come from the germline V gene (reference sequence). V shed 5 bases and J shed 4 bases, with 24 bases lying between them. The CDR3 runs 17 residues. The CDR3 here is CASSPGVAGRSTYEQYF. CDR3 nucleotide sequence: TGTGCCAGCAGTCCCGGCGTAGCAGGGAGGAGTACTTACGAGCAGTACTTC.

The V call is TRBV6-1, the J call TRBJ2-7, with a tentative D call TRBD2 (7 bases). Trimming left V 0 bases short and J 3 bases short, with 12 bases between. The CDR3 length is 15 residues. The germline gives CDR1 MNHNS, CDR2 SASEGT. As DNA, the CDR3 is TGTGCCAGCAGTGAAGCGGGGGGGCAGGTCTACGAGCAGTACTTC. Residues: CASSEAGGQVYEQYF.

This clone was counted a single time. This chain connects TRBV10-3 to TRBJ2-2, with unresolved D. CDR3 length: 14 amino acids. Deletions cut 10 bases from V and 4 bases from J, with 16 bases between. CDR1 and CDR2 (germline): ENHRY, SYGVKD. CDR3 residues: CATASEPGTGELFF. Here the CDR3 DNA reads TGTGCCACCGCTTCGGAGCCGGGCACCGGGGAGCTGTTTTTT.

J is TRBJ2-2 and V is TRBV5-1, with a possible D match to TRBD1 (5 bases). Trimming left V 2 bases short and J 1 base short, with 9 bases between. This CDR3 comprises 15 residues. Germline V gives CDR1 SGHRS, CDR2 YFSETQ. The CDR3 loop reads CASSLLTGNTGELFF. The DNA for the CDR3 is TGCGCCAGCAGCTTACTCACAGGGAACACCGGGGAGCTGTTTTTT. The whole variable domain, filled in from reference TRBV5-1 and TRBJ2-2, reads KAGVTQTPRYLIKTRGQQVTLSCSPISGHRSVSWYQQTPGQGLQFLFEYFSETQRNKGNFPGRFSGRQFSNSRSEMNVSTLELGDSALYLCASSLLTGNTGELFFGEGSRLTVL.

V and J are TRBV3-1 (or the pseudogene TRBV3-2) and TRBJ1-3; D is ambiguous. CDR1 and CDR2 from the germline V gene are LGHDT and YNNKEL (reference sequence). Trimming shortened V by 1 base and J by 0 bases, and 10 bases separated the two germline ends. The CDR3 extends over 16 amino acids. The CDR3 DNA reads TGTGCCAGCAGCCAAGTGAGTCGACTCTCTGGAAACACCATATATTTT. Protein product: CASSQVSRLSGNTIYF.